This TCR beta chain was recorded in a study of patients and donors after allogeneic stem cell transplantation. Each CDR3 protein is one row after TCRdb ran MiXCR on the RT-PCR reads. The sample shows 200,000 to 250,000 distinct CDR3 sequences, roughly 13% of them seen only once. The CDR3 extends over 16 amino acids. Germline trimming cut 5 bases from V and 4 bases from J; bases unmatched to any gene: 10. Germline V gene sequence: CDR1 MNHNS, CDR2 SASEGT. This chain joins TRBV6-1 and TRBJ2-1; TRBD2 agrees at 8 bases. The clonotype originates from a human donor who was either an allogeneic HSCT recipient or a stem cell or donor lymphocyte infusion donor (not recorded which). It is not recorded whose cells these are; they may come from a transplant donor. Sequencing input: blood, either unsorted or a sorted T cell fraction (not recorded which). Written as DNA, the CDR3 is TGTGCCAGCAGTACCCCCCGGGGGGGCGCATACAATGAGCAGTTCTTC. As protein: CASSTPRGGAYNEQFF.